The 9 T cell receptor beta chains below were found in one sample sequenced in a study of blood T cell repertoires in COVID-19. TCRdb keeps only in-frame clones here, not all; method: immunoSEQ multiplex PCR. The table records approximately 300,000 clones, approximately 90% of them present only once. Sample: peripheral blood. The source is a woman aged 45-60 years who had recovered from COVID-19.

The V and J genes are TRBV10-3 and TRBJ1-3; no clear D. The CDR3 spans 15 residues. The germline V and J ends were trimmed by 5 bases and 8 bases, with 19 bases remaining between them. CDR1 is ENHRY and CDR2 is SYGVKD in the germline V gene. The CDR3 nucleotides read TGTGCCATCAGTTTCAGGCCGCCGGGAGTGGACACCATATATTTT. It encodes CAISFRPPGVDTIYF.

A word on this clone: This CDR3 is also generated by other DNA sequences in the sample. The chain couples TRBV30 to TRBJ1-1; D may be TRBD1 (5 bases). Trimming took off 0 bases at V and 4 bases at J, with 6 bases between the two ends. The CDR3 is made up of 12 amino acids. Germline V gene lookup returns CDR1 GTSNPN and CDR2 SVGIG (reference sequence). CDR3 coding DNA: TGTGCCTGGAGTGTCGGGGGCACTGAAGCTTTCTTT. Translating it yields CAWSVGGTEAFF.

The chain has TRBV7-8 and TRBJ1-3; maybe TRBD1 (5 bases). V lost 5 bases and J 0 bases, leaving 14 bases between the germline ends. In germline, CDR1 is SGHVS, CDR2 FQNEAQ. This CDR3 comprises 16 residues. The CDR3 sequence: CASSPPNRLSGNTIYF. In DNA, the CDR3 is TGTGCCAGCAGCCCGCCCAACAGGCTCTCTGGAAACACCATATATTTT.

The chain employs TRBV10-3 and TRBJ2-7, with 7 bases that match TRBD1. V shed 6 bases, J shed 0 bases, and the junction held 8 bases outside the gene matches. Per the germline V gene, CDR1 is ENHRY and CDR2 is SYGVKD. CDR3 length equals 15 residues. CDR3: CAIRGQQFRSYEQYF. As DNA, the CDR3 is TGTGCCATCAGGGGACAGCAGTTCCGCTCCTACGAGCAGTACTTC.

The rearrangement joins TRBV5-4 to TRBJ1-4; D unresolved. The CDR3 is 14 residues long. In germline, CDR1 is SGHNT, CDR2 YYREEE (reference sequence). Between the trimmed V and J ends, which lost 2 bases and 4 bases, there was a span of 9 bases. The CDR3 DNA is TGTGCCAGCAGCTTCACACGGGATAATGAAAAACTGTTTTTT. Protein: CASSFTRDNEKLFF.

This clone was detected only once. The V gene is TRBV27, the J gene TRBJ2-7; TRBD2 matches at 9 bases. Per germline, CDR1 MNHEY and CDR2 SMNVEV (reference sequence). This CDR3 contains 15 residues. The V gene end was trimmed by 6 bases and the J gene end by 3 bases; junction bases not matched to a gene: 9. The CDR3 DNA is TGTGCCAGCAGGTCTTTGGCGGGGGGGGGCTACGAGCAGTACTTC. Residues: CASRSLAGGGYEQYF.

The gene calls are TRBV25-1 and TRBJ2-3; 8 bases map to TRBD2. The germline CDR1 and CDR2 sequences are MGHDK and SYGVNS. The CDR3 is made up of 17 amino acids. The trim removed 2 bases at V and 3 bases at J, leaving 10 bases unmatched. The CDR3, as DNA: TGTGCCAGCAGTGAAGGGTGGGTTAGCGGGGTAACAGATACGCAGTATTTT. It translates to CASSEGWVSGVTDTQYF.

This chain joins TRBV15 and TRBJ2-7; D not resolved. V was pared by 0 bases and J by 4 bases, with 13 bases between. Germline assignment: CDR1 LNHNV and CDR2 YYDKDF (reference sequence). The CDR3 sequence is 15 residues long. In DNA, the CDR3 is TGTGCCACCAGCAGAGATCAACGGTCCTCATACGAGCAGTACTTC. Protein: CATSRDQRSSYEQYF.

The chain uses TRBV5-1 and TRBJ2-1; D uncertain. Looked up from germline, CDR1 is SGHRS and CDR2 is YFSETQ. The ends were cut back, 5 bases at V and 9 bases at J, with 9 bases in the middle. The CDR3 totals 11 residues. CDR3 amino acids: CASSSFFEQFF. For the CDR3, the DNA is TGCGCCAGCAGTTCTTTTTTTGAGCAGTTCTTC.